This T cell receptor beta chain was identified during a study of cytomegalovirus exposure and HLA in healthy donors. Study results and caveats: A list of around 160 TCR beta chains associated with cytomegalovirus was given.

CDR3 length equals 14 residues. V was cut by 6 bases and J by 0 bases, with 11 bases left in between. The germline gives CDR1 SNHLY, CDR2 FYNNEI. The repertoire was sequenced with immunoSEQ multiplex PCR; TCRdb's copy has only in-frame clones and lacks some. The sample lists around 190,000 clones, 75% to 90% occurring once. Remarks on this clone: Its antigen is still unknown.

The sample was PBMCs. The chain employs TRBV2 and TRBJ1-1, with a weak D call TRBD1 (6 bases). This receptor was obtained from a man between 18 and 35 years old in good health and CMV-seropositive. The CDR3 region is CASSSGQLNTEAFF. DNA for the CDR3: TGTGCCAGCAGCAGCGGACAGTTGAACACTGAAGCTTTCTTT.